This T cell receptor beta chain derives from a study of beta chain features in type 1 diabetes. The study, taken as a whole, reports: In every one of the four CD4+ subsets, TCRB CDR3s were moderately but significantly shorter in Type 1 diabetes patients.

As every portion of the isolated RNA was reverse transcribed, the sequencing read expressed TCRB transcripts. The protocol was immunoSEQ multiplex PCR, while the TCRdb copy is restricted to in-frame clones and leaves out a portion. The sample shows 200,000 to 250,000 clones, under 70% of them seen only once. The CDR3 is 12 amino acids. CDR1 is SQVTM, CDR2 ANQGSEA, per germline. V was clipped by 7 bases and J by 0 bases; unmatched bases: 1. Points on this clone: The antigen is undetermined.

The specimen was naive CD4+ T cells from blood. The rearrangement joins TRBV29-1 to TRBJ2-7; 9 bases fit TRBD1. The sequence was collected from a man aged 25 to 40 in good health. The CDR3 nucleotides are TGCAGCGGGGGACAGGGCTCCTACGAGCAGTACTTC. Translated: CSGGQGSYEQYF.